A single sample gave rise to the 19 T cell receptor beta chains below, sequenced in a study of T cell responses to AZD1222 COVID-19 vaccine. The repertoire was sequenced with immunoSEQ multiplex PCR; TCRdb's copy has only in-frame clones and lacks some. The sample records 100,000 to 150,000 clones, approximately 90% being singletons. The source was peripheral blood, collected 28 days after the second AZD1222 dose. The receptors here all came from an adult who received the AZD1222 COVID-19 vaccine.

This clone was counted once. CDR3 in amino acids: CASSQELAANTGELFF. In DNA, the CDR3 is TGCGCCAGCAGCCAAGAACTAGCGGCGAACACCGGGGAGCTGTTTTTT. The V call is TRBV4-1, the J call TRBJ2-2; TRBD2 agrees at 8 bases. The V gene's germline CDR1 is MGHRA and CDR2 YSYEKL. The CDR3 loop spans 16 amino acids. The J segment lost 0 bases and the V segment lost 0 bases, leaving 0 bases of the junction unmatched.

The chain carries TRBV3-1 (or the pseudogene TRBV3-2) and TRBJ1-4; maybe TRBD1 (5 bases). Per the germline V gene, CDR1 is LGHDT and CDR2 is YNNKEL (reference sequence). The CDR3 has 14 amino acids. The V end lost 4 bases, the J end lost 4 bases, and 10 bases lay between the germline ends. The CDR3 reads CASSRRQHNEKLFF. The CDR3 DNA reads as TGTGCCAGCAGCCGCCGACAGCATAATGAAAAACTGTTTTTT.

The chain has TRBV11-3 and TRBJ1-2; D is undetermined. V shed 5 bases and J shed 7 bases, with 11 bases lying between them. Germline V gene data show CDR1 as SGHNT and CDR2 as YENEEA. The CDR3 has 12 amino acids. CDR3 in DNA: TGTGCCAGCAGCCGCAACCCGGGTGGCTACACCTTC. This encodes CASSRNPGGYTF. Supplemented by reference TRBV11-3 and TRBJ1-2, the full variable domain reads EAGVVQSPRYKIIEKKQPVAFWCNPISGHNTLYWYLQNLGQGPELLIRYENEEAVDDSQLPKDRFSAERLKGVDSTLKIQPAELGDSAVYLCASSRNPGGYTFGSGTRLTVV.

The CDR3 DNA is TGTGCCAGTAGTATCACCGGGACAGGGTCGCTAGTCTCCTACGAGCAGTACTTC. Translation: CASSITGTGSLVSYEQYF. This chain connects TRBV19 to TRBJ2-7; TRBD1 matches 9 bases. J lost 0 bases, V lost 3 bases, and 12 bases had no gene match. This CDR3 has 18 residues. Germline lookup yields CDR1 LNHDA and CDR2 SQIVND (reference sequence).

This CDR3 reads CASSEGTGALTYEQYF. DNA for the CDR3: TGTGCCAGCAGTGAAGGTACAGGGGCTCTCACCTACGAGCAGTACTTC. This chain uses TRBV6-1 with TRBJ2-7; TRBD1 matches 7 bases. This CDR3 has 16 residues. Germline CDR1 is MNHNS and CDR2 is SASEGT. V lost 1 base to trimming and J lost 2 bases; unmatched junction nucleotides: 8.

The CDR3 spells CASSPDRASKGALHF. CDR3 nucleotide sequence: TGTGCCAGCTCACCGGACAGGGCCTCTAAGGGGGCCCTCCACTTT. V gene TRBV18 combines with J gene TRBJ1-6; 8 bases are shared with TRBD1. CDR1 is KGHSH, CDR2 LQKENI, per germline. This CDR3 region has 15 residues. V lost 3 bases and J lost 14; bases outside the gene matches: 12.

This chain links TRBV11-3 with TRBJ2-2; D possibly corresponds to TRBD1 (5 bases). V was clipped by 1 base and J by 8 bases, with 8 bases between them. The CDR3 totals 13 residues. Germline values: CDR1 SGHNT, CDR2 YENEEA. CDR3 sequence reads: CASSLVPGGELFF. For the CDR3, the DNA is TGTGCCAGCAGCTTAGTGCCAGGGGGGGAGCTGTTTTTT.

The gene calls are TRBV7-8 and TRBJ1-5, with 9 positions matching TRBD1. The CDR3 totals 19 residues. Germline V gene lookup returns CDR1 SGHVS and CDR2 FQNEAQ. V was clipped by 7 bases and J by 0 bases; unmatched bases: 16. DNA of the CDR3: TGTGCCAGCACCCTACGCGGGCCTGGGACAGGGAATAGCAATCAGCCCCAGCATTTT. The encoded protein is CASTLRGPGTGNSNQPQHF.

The chain couples TRBV5-1 to TRBJ2-3; D is uncertain. The CDR3 length is 13 residues. The V end was cut by 0 bases, the J end by 6 bases, with 8 bases between. Germline V lookup: CDR1 SGHRS, CDR2 YFSETQ. CDR3 in amino acids: CASSLVSPDTQYF. DNA of the CDR3: TGCGCCAGCAGCTTGGTAAGCCCGGATACGCAGTATTTT.

This clone was found a few times. The chain carries TRBV7-8 and TRBJ2-2; TRBD2 matches at 12 bases. From germline, CDR1 is SGHVS and CDR2 FQNEAQ. Unmatched junction bases numbered 13, after V lost 5 bases and J lost 6 bases. The CDR3 extends over 18 amino acids. CDR3 nucleotide sequence: TGTGCCAGCAGCCCGAAGCTGGCTAGCGGGAGGGCCGCCGGGGAGCTGTTTTTT. It encodes CASSPKLASGRAAGELFF.

The chain has TRBV2 and TRBJ2-5; 7 bases fit TRBD1. The CDR3 totals 13 residues. V lost 8 bases to trimming and J lost 1 base; unmatched junction nucleotides: 4. The germline CDR1 and CDR2 sequences are SNHLY and FYNNEI. The CDR3 loop reads CASGRDSQETQYF. The CDR3 nucleotides are TGTGCCAGCGGCCGGGACAGCCAAGAGACCCAGTACTTC.

There are a few counts of this clone. This chain connects TRBV13 to TRBJ2-7; 9 nucleotides line up with TRBD1. The CDR3 has 13 residues. The germline V gene encodes CDR1 PRHDT and CDR2 FYEKMQ (reference sequence). The V gene end was trimmed by 8 bases and the J gene end by 0 bases; junction bases not matched to a gene: 2. The DNA for the CDR3 is TGTGCCAGCCGACAGGGGGGCTCCTACGAGCAGTACTTC. Translation gives CASRQGGSYEQYF.

The V gene is TRBV10-3, the J gene TRBJ2-7; 8 positions agree with TRBD1. Germline assignment: CDR1 ENHRY and CDR2 SYGVKD. V lost 3 bases and J lost 0; bases outside the gene matches: 7. This CDR3 is built from 16 residues. CDR3 DNA: TGTGCCATCAGTGACAGGGGGCGAAGGAGCTCCTACGAGCAGTACTTC. Protein sequence: CAISDRGRRSSYEQYF.

This clone was picked up a small number of times. This chain joins TRBV10-2 and TRBJ1-2, with D possibly TRBD1 on 5 matching bases. The germline V and J ends were trimmed by 0 bases and 3 bases, with 17 bases remaining between them. Germline CDR1 and CDR2: WSHSY and SAAADI. This CDR3 has 17 residues. This CDR3 is CASSESKGRGADYGYTF. CDR3 nucleotides: TGCGCCAGCAGTGAGTCGAAGGGGAGGGGTGCGGACTATGGCTACACCTTC.

The V call is TRBV12-3 or TRBV12-4, the J call TRBJ1-5, with D possibly matching TRBD1 (5 bases). This CDR3 spans 13 amino acids. The V end lost 7 bases, the J end lost 5 bases, and 12 bases lay between the germline ends. The CDR3 bases are TGTGCCAGCAAGGGTCAGGGTGATCAGCCCCAGCATTTT. Its protein is CASKGQGDQPQHF.

The V and J genes are TRBV5-1 and TRBJ2-7, with 8 bases fitting TRBD1. The CDR3 has 17 amino acids. Germline V gene data show CDR1 as SGHRS and CDR2 as YFSETQ. Trimming removed 4 bases from V and 4 bases from J; junction bases left unmatched: 16. CDR3 bases: TGCGCCAGCAGCGCTACGCCGGGACAGGCGGCGGGATACGAGCAGTACTTC. Translating it yields CASSATPGQAAGYEQYF.

The V and J genes are TRBV27 and TRBJ1-1; D not resolved. Per the germline V gene, CDR1 is MNHEY and CDR2 is SMNVEV (reference sequence). CDR3 length equals 16 residues. V was shortened by 7 bases and J by 0 bases, with 18 bases between the two germline ends. In nucleotides, the CDR3 is TGTGCCAGCACTAACCACCGATGGAACATGAACACTGAAGCTTTCTTT. Translating gives CASTNHRWNMNTEAFF.

The DNA for the CDR3 is TGTGCTAGTGGTTTGGTACTAGGTGAGACCCAGTACTTC. It codes for CASGLVLGETQYF. The rearrangement joins TRBV12-5 to TRBJ2-5; D might be TRBD2 (5 bases). CDR1 LGHNT and CDR2 FRNRAP come from the germline V gene. The CDR3 covers 13 residues. V lost 0 bases to trimming and J lost 5 bases, with 7 bases between them.

This chain links TRBV4-2 with TRBJ2-7; 7 bases fit TRBD1. CDR3 size: 14 residues. Losses at the gene ends were 5 bases for V and 2 bases for J; bases not matched to a gene: 6. Germline-derived CDR1 and CDR2 are LGHNA and YNFKEQ. The CDR3 region has the DNA TGTGCCAGCAGCTCAGGGGGAGTCGCCTACGAGCAGTACTTC. Its protein product is CASSSGGVAYEQYF.